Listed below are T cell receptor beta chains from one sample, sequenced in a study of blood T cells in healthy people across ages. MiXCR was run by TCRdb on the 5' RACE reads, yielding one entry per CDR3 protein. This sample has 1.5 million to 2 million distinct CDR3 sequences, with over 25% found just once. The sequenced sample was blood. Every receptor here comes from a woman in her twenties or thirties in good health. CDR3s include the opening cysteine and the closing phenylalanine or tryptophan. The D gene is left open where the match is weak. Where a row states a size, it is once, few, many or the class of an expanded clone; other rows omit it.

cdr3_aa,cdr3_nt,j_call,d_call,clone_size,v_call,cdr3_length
CASSLPLVPNEKLFF,TGTGCCAGCAGCCTACCGCTGGTCCCTAATGAAAAACTGTTTTTT,TRBJ1-4,-,-,TRBV14,15
CASSKDLPGPTSGANVLTF,TGTGCCAGCAGCAAAGACCTGCCGGGGCCCACCTCTGGGGCCAACGTCCTGACTTTC,TRBJ2-6,-,-,TRBV21-1,19
CASSQGTGRHEHYF,TGTGCCAGCAGCCAAGGTACAGGGAGGCACGAGCATTACTTC,TRBJ2-7,-,once,TRBV3-1,14
CASSLIRSYEQYF,TGTGCCAGCAGCTTGATACGATCATACGAGCAGTACTTC,TRBJ2-7,-,few,TRBV5-6,13
CVSSRGDYGYTF,TGTGTCAGCAGTCGAGGGGACTATGGCTACACCTTC,TRBJ1-2,-,few,TRBV12-3/TRBV12-4,12
CASTSKSGRPSSYEQYF,TGTGCCAGCACCTCCAAGAGCGGGAGGCCAAGCTCCTACGAGCAGTACTTC,TRBJ2-7,TRBD2,few,TRBV28,17
CSARDFANQPQHF,TGCAGTGCTAGAGATTTCGCCAATCAGCCCCAGCATTTT,TRBJ1-5,-,-,TRBV20-1,13
CSARDRLLEGRRPYEQYF,TGCAGTGCTAGAGATCGGCTGTTGGAGGGACGGCGACCTTACGAGCAGTACTTC,TRBJ2-7,-,-,TRBV20-1,18
CATSRDRGGVVTYEQYF,TGTGCCACCAGCAGAGATCGTGGAGGGGTTGTAACCTACGAGCAGTACTTC,TRBJ2-7,-,-,TRBV15,17
CAVREQGNLYEQYF,TGTGCCGTCAGGGAACAGGGTAATCTGTACGAGCAGTACTTC,TRBJ2-7,-,-,TRBV10-3,14
CASSRRSTSGSYEQYF,TGTGCCAGCAGCCGAAGATCGACTAGCGGGAGTTACGAGCAGTACTTC,TRBJ2-7,TRBD2,-,TRBV3-1,16
CASNPRGGREAFF,TGTGCCAGTAACCCCCGGGGGGGGCGGGAAGCTTTCTTT,TRBJ1-1,-,-,TRBV6-5,13
CVSSLEGGIPTEAFF,TGCGTCAGCAGCTTGGAGGGGGGGATCCCCACTGAAGCTTTCTTT,TRBJ1-1,-,-,TRBV5-1,15
CASGQGISGRTQYF,TGTGCCAGCGGCCAAGGTATTTCTGGGAGGACCCAGTACTTC,TRBJ2-5,-,once,TRBV14,14
CSATSGRLDYNEQFF,TGCAGTGCTACCAGCGGGAGGCTTGACTACAATGAGCAGTTCTTC,TRBJ2-1,TRBD2,few,TRBV20-1,15